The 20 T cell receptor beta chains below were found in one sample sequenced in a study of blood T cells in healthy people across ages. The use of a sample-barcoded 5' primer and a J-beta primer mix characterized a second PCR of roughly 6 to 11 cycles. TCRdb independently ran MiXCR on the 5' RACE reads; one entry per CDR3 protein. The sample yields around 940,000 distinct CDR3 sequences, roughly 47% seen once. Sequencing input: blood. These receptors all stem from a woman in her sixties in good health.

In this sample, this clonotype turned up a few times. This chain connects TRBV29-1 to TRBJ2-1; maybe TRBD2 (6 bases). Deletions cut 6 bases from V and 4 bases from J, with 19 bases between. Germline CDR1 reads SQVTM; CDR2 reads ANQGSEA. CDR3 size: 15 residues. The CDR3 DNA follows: TGCAGCGTGCTTCCCGATGGGACTGGTTACAATGAGCAGTTCTTC. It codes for CSVLPDGTGYNEQFF.

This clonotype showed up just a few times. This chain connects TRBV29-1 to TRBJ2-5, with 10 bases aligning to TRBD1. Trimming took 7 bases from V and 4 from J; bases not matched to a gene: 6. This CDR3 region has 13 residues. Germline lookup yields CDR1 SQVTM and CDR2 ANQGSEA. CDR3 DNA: TGCAGCGGAAGACAGGGGGCGGGAGAGACCCAGTACTTC. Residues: CSGRQGAGETQYF. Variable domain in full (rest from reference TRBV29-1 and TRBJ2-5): SAVISQKPSRDICQRGTSLTIQCQVDSQVTMMFWYRQQPGQSLTLIATANQGSEATYESGFVIDKFPISRPNLTFSTLTVSNMSPEDSSIYLCSGRQGAGETQYFGPGTRLLVL.

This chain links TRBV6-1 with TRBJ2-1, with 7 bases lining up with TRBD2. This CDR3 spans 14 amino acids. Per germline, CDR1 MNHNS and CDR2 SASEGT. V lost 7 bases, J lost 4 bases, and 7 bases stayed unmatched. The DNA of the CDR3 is TGTGCCAGCACCCAGGGAGCGGGGTACAATGAGCAGTTCTTC. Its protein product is CASTQGAGYNEQFF.

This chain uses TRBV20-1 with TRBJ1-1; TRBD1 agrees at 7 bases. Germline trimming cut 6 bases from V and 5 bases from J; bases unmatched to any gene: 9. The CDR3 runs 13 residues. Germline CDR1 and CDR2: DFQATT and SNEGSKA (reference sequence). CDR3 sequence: CSAQTGLGTEAFF. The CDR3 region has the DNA TGCAGTGCCCAGACAGGGTTGGGGACTGAAGCTTTCTTT.

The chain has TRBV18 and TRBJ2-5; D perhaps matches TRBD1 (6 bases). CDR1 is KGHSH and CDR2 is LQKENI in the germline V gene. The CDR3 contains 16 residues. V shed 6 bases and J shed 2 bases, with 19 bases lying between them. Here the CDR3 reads CASSLTDRRLQETQYF. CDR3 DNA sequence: TGTGCCAGCTCCCTTACCGACAGGAGATTACAAGAGACCCAGTACTTC.

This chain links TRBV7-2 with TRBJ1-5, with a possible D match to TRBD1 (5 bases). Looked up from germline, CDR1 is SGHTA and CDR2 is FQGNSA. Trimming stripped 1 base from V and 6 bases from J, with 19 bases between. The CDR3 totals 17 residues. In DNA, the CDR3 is TGTGCCAGCAGCTTAGAGCGGGCAGGGAAACGCACTCAGCCCCAGCATTTT. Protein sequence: CASSLERAGKRTQPQHF. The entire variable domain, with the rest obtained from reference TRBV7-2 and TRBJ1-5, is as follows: GAGVSQSPSNKVTEKGKDVELRCDPISGHTALYWYRQSLGQGLEFLIYFQGNSAPDKSGLPSDRFSAERTGGSVSTLTIQRTQQEDSAVYLCASSLERAGKRTQPQHFGDGTRLSIL.

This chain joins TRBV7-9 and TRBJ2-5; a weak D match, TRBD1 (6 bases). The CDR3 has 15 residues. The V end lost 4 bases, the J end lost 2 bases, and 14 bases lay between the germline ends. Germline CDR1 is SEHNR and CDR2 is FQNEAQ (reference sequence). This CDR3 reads CASSSFRGDQETQYF. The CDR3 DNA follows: TGTGCCAGCAGCTCTTTCAGGGGAGATCAAGAGACCCAGTACTTC.

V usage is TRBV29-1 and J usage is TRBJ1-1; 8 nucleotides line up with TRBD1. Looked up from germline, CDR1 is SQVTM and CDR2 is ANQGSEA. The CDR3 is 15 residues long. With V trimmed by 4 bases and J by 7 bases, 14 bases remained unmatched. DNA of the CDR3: TGCAGCGTTGCCCAGGGGGCTGGTCATGGTATTGAAGCTTTCTTT. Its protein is CSVAQGAGHGIEAFF.

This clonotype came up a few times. The CDR3 region is CASSRGDSSSYEQYF. CDR3 nucleotides: TGTGCCAGCAGCCGGGGGGACAGCAGCTCCTACGAGCAGTACTTC. The chain employs TRBV28 and TRBJ2-7; D possibly matches TRBD1 or TRBD2 (7 bases each). This CDR3 has 15 residues. V lost 6 bases to trimming and J lost 0 bases, with 15 bases between them. Germline V gene sequence: CDR1 MDHEN, CDR2 SYDVKM.

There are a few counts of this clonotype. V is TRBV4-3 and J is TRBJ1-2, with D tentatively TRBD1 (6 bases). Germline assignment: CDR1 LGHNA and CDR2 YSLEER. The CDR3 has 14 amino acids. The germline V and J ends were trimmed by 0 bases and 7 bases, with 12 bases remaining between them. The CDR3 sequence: CASSQDRDISGYTF. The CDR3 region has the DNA TGCGCCAGCAGCCAAGATCGGGACATCAGTGGCTACACCTTC.

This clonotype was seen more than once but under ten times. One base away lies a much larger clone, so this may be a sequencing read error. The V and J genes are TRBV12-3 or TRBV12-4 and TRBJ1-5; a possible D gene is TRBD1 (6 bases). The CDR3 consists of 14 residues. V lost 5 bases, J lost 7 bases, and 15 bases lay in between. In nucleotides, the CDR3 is TGTGCCAGCAGTGTCACAGGGAATTCCCAGCCCCAGCATTTT. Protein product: CASSVTGNSQPQHF.

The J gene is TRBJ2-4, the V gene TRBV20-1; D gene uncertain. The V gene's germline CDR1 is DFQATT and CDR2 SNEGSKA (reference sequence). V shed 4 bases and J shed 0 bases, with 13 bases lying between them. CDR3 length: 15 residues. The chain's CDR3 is CSANAPSGAKNIQYF. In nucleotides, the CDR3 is TGCAGTGCTAACGCCCCCTCGGGAGCCAAAAACATTCAGTACTTC.

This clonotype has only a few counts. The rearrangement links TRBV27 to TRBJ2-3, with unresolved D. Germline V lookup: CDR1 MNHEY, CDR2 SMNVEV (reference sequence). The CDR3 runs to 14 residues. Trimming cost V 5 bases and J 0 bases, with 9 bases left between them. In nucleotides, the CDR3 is TGTGCCAGCAGTCCCAGATTTAGCACAGATACGCAGTATTTT. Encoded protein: CASSPRFSTDTQYF.

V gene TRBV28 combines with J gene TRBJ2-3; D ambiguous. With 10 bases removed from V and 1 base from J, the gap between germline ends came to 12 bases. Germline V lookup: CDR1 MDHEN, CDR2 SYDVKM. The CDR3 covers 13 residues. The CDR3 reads CATDESGTDTQYF. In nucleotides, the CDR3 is TGTGCCACCGACGAAAGCGGCACAGATACGCAGTATTTT.

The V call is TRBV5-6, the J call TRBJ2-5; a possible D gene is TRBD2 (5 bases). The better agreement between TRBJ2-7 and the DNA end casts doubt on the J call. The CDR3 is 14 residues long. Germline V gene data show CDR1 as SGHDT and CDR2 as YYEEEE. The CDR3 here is CASSLLVAFHEQYF. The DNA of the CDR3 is TGTGCCAGCAGCTTATTGGTAGCGTTCCACGAGCAGTACTTC.

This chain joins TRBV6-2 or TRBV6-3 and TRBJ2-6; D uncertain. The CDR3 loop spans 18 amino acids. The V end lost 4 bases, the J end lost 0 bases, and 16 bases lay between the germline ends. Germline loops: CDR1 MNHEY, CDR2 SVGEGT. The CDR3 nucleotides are TGTGCCAGCAGTTTCCTTGGGCTAGGAAGCTCTGGGGCCAACGTCCTGACTTTC. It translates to CASSFLGLGSSGANVLTF.

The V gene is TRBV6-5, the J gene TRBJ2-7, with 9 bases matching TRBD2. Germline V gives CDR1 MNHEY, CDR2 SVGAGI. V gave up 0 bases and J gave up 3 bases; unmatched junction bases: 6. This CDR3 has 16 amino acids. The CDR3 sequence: CASSYSRTSDYYEQYF. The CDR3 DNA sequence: TGTGCCAGCAGTTACTCCCGGACTAGCGATTACTACGAGCAGTACTTC.

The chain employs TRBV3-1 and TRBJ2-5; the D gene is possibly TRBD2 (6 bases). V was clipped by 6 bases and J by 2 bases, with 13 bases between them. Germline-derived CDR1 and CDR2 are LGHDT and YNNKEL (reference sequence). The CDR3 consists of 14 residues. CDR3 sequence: CASRIREVQETQYF. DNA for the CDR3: TGTGCCAGCAGAATCAGGGAGGTGCAAGAGACCCAGTACTTC.

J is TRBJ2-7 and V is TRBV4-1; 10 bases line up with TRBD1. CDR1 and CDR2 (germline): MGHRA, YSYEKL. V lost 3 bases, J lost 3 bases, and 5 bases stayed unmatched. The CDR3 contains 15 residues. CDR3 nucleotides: TGCGCCAGCAGCCACCCGGGACAGGGGAACTACGAGCAGTACTTC. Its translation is CASSHPGQGNYEQYF.

The CDR3 region has the DNA TGTGCCAGCAGCTCTTACAGAGATAGCAATCAGCCCCAGCATTTT. Translated, it gives CASSSYRDSNQPQHF. The V gene is TRBV7-2, the J gene TRBJ1-5, with D uncertain. The CDR3 contains 15 residues. The ends were cut back, 4 bases at V and 0 bases at J, with 10 bases in the middle. Germline V gives CDR1 SGHTA, CDR2 FQGNSA.